This T cell receptor (beta chain) was retrieved from a study of OX40 agonist ivuxolimab in advanced cancers. Study information: Ivuxolimab, which patients received intravenously every 2 weeks, was dosed at 0.01 to 10 mg/kg.

The repertoire was sequenced with immunoSEQ multiplex PCR; TCRdb's copy has only in-frame clones and lacks some. The sample has roughly 42,000 clones, 75% to 90% seen once. As regards this clone: No antigen is known for it.

No patient had autoimmune disease or received systemic immunosuppression. General study findings and limits: Fewer expanded clones were found on average in CD4+ than in CD8+ T cells. Clones of CD4+ and CD8+ blood T cells grew by week 6 at doses of 0.1 to 3.0 mg/kg.

This clonotype was sampled from an adult with an advanced solid tumor such as melanoma, head and neck, liver or kidney cancer. Sequenced here: CD4+ or CD8+ T cells sorted from blood, sampled in a trial of the OX40 agonist ivuxolimab.

The CDR3 nucleotides read TGTGCCAGCAGCCGCAAACTAGGGACAAACACCGGGGAGCTGTTTTTT. Its translation: CASSRKLGTNTGELFF. The V gene is TRBV7-9, the J gene TRBJ2-2; tentatively, D is TRBD1 (6 bases). With 5 bases removed from V and 2 bases from J, the gap between germline ends came to 15 bases. This CDR3 spans 16 amino acids. Germline CDR1 reads SEHNR; CDR2 reads FQNEAQ (reference sequence).